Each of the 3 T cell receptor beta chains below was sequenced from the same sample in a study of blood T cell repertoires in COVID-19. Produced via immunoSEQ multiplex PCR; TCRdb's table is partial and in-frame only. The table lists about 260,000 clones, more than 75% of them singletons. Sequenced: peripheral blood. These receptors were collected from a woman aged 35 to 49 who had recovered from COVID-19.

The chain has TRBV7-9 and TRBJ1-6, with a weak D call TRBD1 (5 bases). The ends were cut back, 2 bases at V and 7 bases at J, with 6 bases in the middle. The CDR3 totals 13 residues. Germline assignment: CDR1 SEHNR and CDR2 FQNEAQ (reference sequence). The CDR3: CASSLRQNSPLHF. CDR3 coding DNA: TGTGCCAGCAGCTTAAGACAGAATTCACCCCTCCACTTT.

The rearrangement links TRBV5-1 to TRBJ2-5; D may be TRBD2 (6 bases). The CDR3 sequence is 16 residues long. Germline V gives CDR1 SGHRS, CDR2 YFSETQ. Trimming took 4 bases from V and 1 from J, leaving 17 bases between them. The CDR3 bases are TGCGCCAGCAGCACGTTAGGTGGGGGGAGCCAAGAGACCCAGTACTTC. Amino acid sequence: CASSTLGGGSQETQYF.

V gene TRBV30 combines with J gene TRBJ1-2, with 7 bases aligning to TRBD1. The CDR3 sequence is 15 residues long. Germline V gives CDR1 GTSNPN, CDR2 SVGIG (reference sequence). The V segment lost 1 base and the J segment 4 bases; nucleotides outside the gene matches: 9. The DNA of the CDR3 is TGTGCCTGGAGTGCCCCGGTCGGGGACAGCTATGGCTACACCTTC. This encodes CAWSAPVGDSYGYTF.